This T cell receptor (beta chain) came from a study of blood T cell repertoires in COVID-19. Germline V gene sequence: CDR1 LGHNT, CDR2 FRNRAP. This CDR3 has 16 residues. The V and J ends lost 3 bases and 9 bases, in that order; junction bases with no gene match: 8. Using immunoSEQ multiplex PCR, the repertoire was profiled, and TCRdb retains in-frame clones only, with some absent. The sample holds some 63,000 clones; about 82% are singletons and the top ten take approximately 20%. This clone has only a few counts. This receptor was identified in a human donor in a cohort sampled during active COVID-19. Sample: peripheral blood. The rearrangement joins TRBV12-5 to TRBJ1-6; the match to TRBD1 covers 10 bases. CDR3 protein: CASGFGTGVRSSPLHF. The DNA for the CDR3 is TGTGCTAGTGGTTTCGGGACAGGGGTTAGGAGTTCACCCCTCCACTTT.